The 21 T cell receptor beta chains below all came from one sample that was sequenced in a study of OX40 agonist ivuxolimab in advanced cancers. The method was immunoSEQ multiplex PCR; TCRdb's version includes in-frame clones alone and lacks a portion of them. This table has roughly 80,000 clones, 75% to 90% appearing once. Here the sequenced sample was CD4+ or CD8+ T cells sorted from blood, taken in a trial of the OX40 agonist ivuxolimab. These receptors all stem from an adult with an advanced solid tumor such as melanoma, head and neck, liver or kidney cancer.

The V and J genes are TRBV4-2 and TRBJ1-2; tentative D call: TRBD1 (6 bases). The CDR3 totals 14 residues. Germline CDR1 reads LGHNA; CDR2 reads YNFKEQ. Trimming stripped 0 bases from V and 9 bases from J, with 14 bases between. CDR3 DNA: TGTGCCAGCAGCCAAGATAGGGCGAGGGGGAGCTACACCTTC. It codes for CASSQDRARGSYTF.

This clone was counted a few times. The chain links TRBV30 to TRBJ2-6, with no clear D. This CDR3 has 12 residues. Trimming removed 7 bases from V and 3 bases from J, with 7 bases in between. CDR1 and CDR2 from the germline V gene are GTSNPN and SVGIG (reference sequence). The CDR3 DNA sequence: TGTGCCTTCGCGATTGGGGCCAACGTCCTGACTTTC. Amino acid sequence: CAFAIGANVLTF.

This chain connects TRBV5-1 to TRBJ1-4; no clear D. Trimming left V 4 bases short and J 0 bases short, with 13 bases between. This CDR3 has 16 amino acids. CDR1 and CDR2 from the germline V gene are SGHRS and YFSETQ. This chain's CDR3 is CASSAGSGATNEKLFF. CDR3 DNA sequence: TGCGCCAGCAGCGCCGGGTCCGGAGCAACTAATGAAAAACTGTTTTTT.

This chain uses TRBV7-9 with TRBJ2-6; no reliable D call. The CDR3 contains 15 residues. Germline values: CDR1 SEHNR, CDR2 FQNEAQ (reference sequence). Trimming left V 3 bases short and J 2 bases short, with 8 bases between. CDR3 residues: CASSLLGPGANVLTF. The CDR3 coding sequence is TGTGCCAGCAGCTTGTTGGGCCCTGGGGCCAACGTCCTGACTTTC.

The V gene is TRBV7-2, the J gene TRBJ1-5, with TRBD1 matching 10 bases. The CDR3 consists of 16 residues. V shed 3 bases, J shed 5 bases, and the junction held 7 bases outside the gene matches. The germline gives CDR1 SGHTA, CDR2 FQGNSA. CDR3 loop: CASSLGGQGTYQPQHF. DNA of the CDR3: TGTGCCAGCAGCTTGGGGGGACAGGGGACTTATCAGCCCCAGCATTTT.

The chain combines TRBV4-3 with TRBJ1-6, with D possibly being TRBD1 (6 bases). The CDR3 covers 17 residues. Trimming took off 1 base at V and 6 bases at J, with 16 bases between the two ends. Germline loops: CDR1 LGHNA, CDR2 YSLEER. The CDR3 here is CASSQGLRGQSNSPLHF. The CDR3 nucleotides are TGCGCCAGCAGCCAAGGGCTTCGGGGGCAGAGTAATTCACCCCTCCACTTT.

The rearrangement joins TRBV5-4 to TRBJ2-5; D is unclear. The V gene's germline CDR1 is SGHNT and CDR2 YYREEE (reference sequence). This CDR3 spans 15 amino acids. V was pared by 0 bases and J by 5 bases, with 14 bases between. CDR3 sequence reads: CASSLAVSVGETQYF. The CDR3 DNA follows: TGTGCCAGCAGCTTGGCCGTATCAGTCGGCGAGACCCAGTACTTC.

This chain links TRBV7-3 with TRBJ2-1; TRBD1 is a possible D gene (6 bases). Germline V gene lookup returns CDR1 SGHTA and CDR2 FQGTGA. V was trimmed by 5 bases and J by 5 bases, leaving 10 bases between them. CDR3 length: 13 residues. Here the CDR3 DNA reads TGTGCCAGCAGCGCCGGACAGAACAATGAGCAGTTCTTC. Encoded protein: CASSAGQNNEQFF.

V usage is TRBV6-1 and J usage is TRBJ2-5, with D possibly matching TRBD1 (6 bases). This CDR3 comprises 13 residues. CDR1 is MNHNS and CDR2 is SASEGT in the germline V gene. Trimming cost V 8 bases and J 2 bases, with 12 bases left between them. The CDR3 nucleotides are TGTGCCAGCGGGGACACCGGGCAAGAGACCCAGTACTTC. Translation gives CASGDTGQETQYF.

The chain is built from TRBV6-5 and TRBJ1-6; D is undetermined. CDR3 size: 16 residues. CDR1 and CDR2 from the germline V gene are MNHEY and SVGAGI. The V end lost 2 bases, the J end lost 0 bases, and 8 bases lay between the germline ends. CDR3 sequence: CASSYRVGSYNSPLHF. CDR3 nucleotide sequence: TGTGCCAGCAGTTACAGGGTCGGCTCCTATAATTCACCCCTCCACTTT.

V is TRBV5-1 and J is TRBJ2-3, with D unclear. CDR1 and CDR2 from the germline V gene are SGHRS and YFSETQ. V was shortened by 0 bases and J by 1 base, with 9 bases between the two germline ends. The CDR3 sequence is 15 residues long. CDR3 in DNA: TGCGCCAGCAGCTTGGGGGTCCTCGGCACAGATACGCAGTATTTT. It translates to CASSLGVLGTDTQYF.

The chain combines TRBV15 with TRBJ1-3; D is possibly TRBD1 (5 bases). The V gene lost 8 bases and the J gene lost 4 bases, with 15 bases spanning the gap. Germline loops: CDR1 LNHNV, CDR2 YYDKDF (reference sequence). The CDR3 covers 14 residues. The CDR3 DNA follows: TGTGCCACCGGCCAGGATGGGGCGGGAAACACCATATATTTT. Translated: CATGQDGAGNTIYF.

The genes are TRBV11-1 and TRBJ1-4; D might be TRBD1 (6 bases). The CDR3 is 15 amino acids. Germline loops: CDR1 SGHAT, CDR2 FQDESV (reference sequence). V lost 5 bases and J lost 7, with 17 bases in between. The CDR3 is CASSKGDRVGEKLFF. CDR3 nucleotides: TGTGCCAGCAGCAAGGGGGACCGCGTAGGTGAAAAACTGTTTTTT.

V is TRBV5-4 and J is TRBJ2-6; a possible D gene is TRBD1 (6 bases). The ends were cut back, 4 bases at V and 0 bases at J, with 17 bases in the middle. Germline CDR1 SGHNT, CDR2 YYREEE (reference sequence). This CDR3 has 18 residues. Here the CDR3 reads CASSGSQGRFSGANVLTF. The DNA of the CDR3 is TGTGCCAGCAGCGGAAGTCAGGGGAGATTCTCTGGGGCCAACGTCCTGACTTTC.

The chain carries TRBV2 and TRBJ2-5, with TRBD2 matching over 12 bases. This CDR3 is 15 amino acids long. Germline CDR1 SNHLY, CDR2 FYNNEI. The V segment lost 6 bases and the J segment 5 bases; nucleotides outside the gene matches: 7. The chain's CDR3 is CASSPSGGAWETQYF. DNA for the CDR3: TGTGCCAGCAGCCCTAGCGGGGGGGCGTGGGAGACCCAGTACTTC.

The rearrangement links TRBV5-4 to TRBJ2-5; either TRBD1 or TRBD2 may fit D (5 bases each). V gave up 4 bases and J gave up 4 bases, with 11 bases separating them. Germline lookup yields CDR1 SGHNT and CDR2 YYREEE (reference sequence). The CDR3 has 13 residues. The CDR3 region is CASSGDQRETQYF. DNA for the CDR3: TGTGCCAGCAGCGGGGACCAGCGAGAGACCCAGTACTTC.

The chain links TRBV5-1 to TRBJ1-5; D remains ambiguous. Trimming took off 5 bases at V and 5 bases at J, with 14 bases between the two ends. CDR1 and CDR2 (germline): SGHRS, YFSETQ. The CDR3 is 14 residues long. CDR3 loop: CASSRALGDQPQHF. CDR3 sequence (DNA): TGCGCCAGCAGTAGGGCCCTAGGAGATCAGCCCCAGCATTTT. Variable domain in full (rest from reference TRBV5-1 and TRBJ1-5): KAGVTQTPRYLIKTRGQQVTLSCSPISGHRSVSWYQQTPGQGLQFLFEYFSETQRNKGNFPGRFSGRQFSNSRSEMNVSTLELGDSALYLCASSRALGDQPQHFGDGTRLSIL.

The rearrangement links TRBV11-2 to TRBJ2-7, with D unresolved. The V end was cut by 6 bases, the J end by 2 bases, with 11 bases between. Germline lookup yields CDR1 SGHAT and CDR2 FQNNGV. The CDR3 spans 13 residues. The CDR3 loop reads CASSRDGTYEQYF. CDR3 in DNA: TGTGCCAGCAGTAGAGACGGAACCTACGAGCAGTACTTC.

This clone appeared once. This rearrangement joins TRBV7-2 to TRBJ1-6, with TRBD1 matching 7 bases. J lost 11 bases, V lost 5 bases, and 9 bases had no gene match. The CDR3 is 14 residues long. Germline lookup yields CDR1 SGHTA and CDR2 FQGNSA. The DNA of the CDR3 is TGTGCCAGCAGCCCCCAGGGGGGATACGCACCCCTCCACTTT. Its protein is CASSPQGGYAPLHF.

The J gene is TRBJ2-1, the V gene TRBV4-3, with 9 bases matching TRBD2. Germline V gene lookup returns CDR1 LGHNA and CDR2 YSLEER. With V trimmed by 1 base and J by 8 bases, 12 bases remained unmatched. CDR3 size: 17 residues. CDR3 coding DNA: TGCGCCAGCAGCCAAGGTTCGGGGGCTAGCGGGGTCTATGAGCAGTTCTTC. It codes for CASSQGSGASGVYEQFF.

V and J are TRBV9 and TRBJ2-1, with 9 bases identical to TRBD2. This CDR3 is built from 16 residues. Trimming took 0 bases from V and 9 from J; bases not matched to a gene: 10. Germline V gives CDR1 SGDLS, CDR2 YYNGEE. This chain's CDR3 is CASSVASGGLFIEQFF. In DNA form, the CDR3 reads TGTGCCAGCAGCGTAGCAAGCGGGGGGCTATTTATTGAGCAGTTCTTC.